A single sample is the source of the 19 T cell receptor beta chains below, sequenced in a study of beta chain features in type 1 diabetes. Expressed TCRB transcripts were sequenced, since all the RNA that had been isolated was reverse transcribed. Assay: immunoSEQ multiplex PCR; the TCRdb copy retains only in-frame clones and omits some. The top ten hold around 0.63% of the sample, which has roughly 170,000 clones, around an eighth seen once. Sequenced sample: central memory CD4+ T cells from blood. Every receptor here comes from a young woman in good health.

The chain is built from TRBV5-1 and TRBJ1-1, with a possible D match to TRBD1 (6 bases). Per germline, CDR1 SGHRS and CDR2 YFSETQ. With 0 bases removed from V and 8 bases from J, the gap between germline ends came to 11 bases. There are 13 residues in the CDR3. The CDR3 DNA sequence: TGCGCCAGCAGCTTGGTGGGGGCGTCGGAAGCTTTCTTT. It codes for CASSLVGASEAFF.

This clone was seen only a few times. The chain joins TRBV28 to TRBJ1-2; TRBD1 aligns across 8 bases. There are 14 residues in the CDR3. V trimming: 1 base; J trimming: 8 bases; junction bases outside the gene matches: 6. Per germline, CDR1 MDHEN and CDR2 SYDVKM. CDR3 sequence (DNA): TGTGCCAGCAGTTTATCGCAGGGGGCCTACGGCTACACCTTC. Encoded protein: CASSLSQGAYGYTF.

The J gene is TRBJ2-1, the V gene TRBV5-1, with 10 bases lining up with TRBD1. The V and J ends lost 4 bases and 9 bases, in that order; junction bases with no gene match: 13. CDR1 is SGHRS and CDR2 is YFSETQ in the germline V gene. This CDR3 is built from 16 residues. The CDR3 spells CASSHLWDRGRGEQFF. Here the CDR3 DNA reads TGCGCCAGCAGCCATTTGTGGGACAGGGGCCGGGGTGAGCAGTTCTTC.

The CDR3 here is CASSYSGTYETQYF. In DNA form, the CDR3 reads TGTGCCAGCAGTTACTCTGGGACATATGAGACCCAGTACTTC. This chain joins TRBV6-5 and TRBJ2-5; tentatively, D is TRBD1 (6 bases). Trimming removed 0 bases at V and 5 bases at J, with 10 bases between. There are 14 residues in the CDR3. Germline loops: CDR1 MNHEY, CDR2 SVGAGI.

This clone was observed a handful of times. V gene TRBV5-1 combines with J gene TRBJ1-2, with D unclear. Germline CDR1 and CDR2: SGHRS and YFSETQ. V was pared by 0 bases and J by 8 bases, with 11 bases between. The length of the CDR3 is 13 residues. The CDR3 DNA is TGCGCCAGCAGCTTGGTGGCAGGTTTCGGCTACACCTTC. It codes for CASSLVAGFGYTF.

This clone has just a few counts. Germline and junction disagree at one end, which may indicate a read error. The V call is TRBV18, the J call TRBJ2-3; 7 bases line up with TRBD2. Germline V gene lookup returns CDR1 KGHSH and CDR2 LQKENI. CDR3 length equals 14 residues. This CDR3 is CSSSPREWVDTQYF. Written as DNA, the CDR3 is TGTTCCAGCTCTCCGCGGGAGTGGGTAGATACGCAGTATTTT.

This clone turned up a few times. CDR3: CASSPPGGQMNTEAFF. The CDR3 nucleotides read TGTGCCAGCTCACCCCCTGGGGGACAGATGAACACTGAAGCTTTCTTT. The chain employs TRBV18 and TRBJ1-1; 7 bases line up with TRBD1. Germline V gene data show CDR1 as KGHSH and CDR2 as LQKENI. Trimming took 3 bases from V and 0 from J; bases not matched to a gene: 7. The CDR3 is 16 amino acids.

CDR3 bases: TGTGCCAGCAGCAAAAGCGGATCCTCTGGAAACACCATATATTTT. It encodes CASSKSGSSGNTIYF. The chain recombines TRBV21-1 with TRBJ1-3. TRBV21-1 corresponds to a pseudogene. The CDR3 sequence is 15 residues long.

The table lists this clone with a few counts. The J gene is TRBJ2-5, the V gene TRBV5-8, with D maybe TRBD2 (5 bases). This CDR3 has 14 residues. The germline V gene encodes CDR1 SGHTS and CDR2 YDEGEE. Trimming pared 0 bases from V and 5 bases from J, leaving 11 bases between. In DNA, the CDR3 is TGTGCCAGCAGCTTGGTGCGGGTTGGGGAGACCCAGTACTTC. Translation gives CASSLVRVGETQYF.

This chain connects TRBV6-1 to TRBJ2-1; weak D call: TRBD1 (6 bases). Trimming took off 6 bases at V and 6 bases at J, with 18 bases between the two ends. CDR1 and CDR2 from the germline V gene are MNHNS and SASEGT. The CDR3 consists of 15 residues. The CDR3: CASRYQGNTGNEQFF. The DNA for the CDR3 is TGTGCCAGCAGATACCAGGGGAATACTGGCAATGAGCAGTTCTTC.

The rearrangement joins TRBV5-8 to TRBJ2-7, with TRBD1 matching 7 bases. The V gene end was trimmed by 4 bases and the J gene end by 6 bases; junction bases not matched to a gene: 13. Germline CDR1 reads SGHTS; CDR2 reads YDEGEE. The CDR3 runs 15 residues. The CDR3 DNA reads TGTGCCAGCAGCAACAGGCCCGCGACAGGGACCGAGCAGTACTTC. It codes for CASSNRPATGTEQYF.

This clone was seen a handful of times. The rearrangement links TRBV7-9 to TRBJ2-6, with TRBD1 as a possible D gene (6 bases). The germline V gene has CDR1 SEHNR and CDR2 FQNEAQ (reference sequence). Trimming took off 10 bases at V and 0 bases at J, with 16 bases between the two ends. CDR3 size: 16 residues. CDR3 loop: CANPRTVGSGANVLTF. The CDR3 DNA reads TGTGCCAACCCAAGGACAGTAGGCTCTGGGGCCAACGTCCTGACTTTC.

V is TRBV2 and J is TRBJ2-1; the D gene is possibly TRBD2 (6 bases). Germline CDR1 reads SNHLY; CDR2 reads FYNNEI. The CDR3 length is 13 residues. V was cut by 7 bases and J by 8 bases, with 15 bases left in between. In DNA form, the CDR3 reads TGTGCCAGCAACGTGCGGGGAAGTGATGAGCAGTTCTTC. Encoded protein: CASNVRGSDEQFF.

The rearrangement uses TRBV11-2 and TRBJ2-1, with 7 bases fitting TRBD1. V dropped 1 base and J dropped 5; count of bases not matched to a gene: 2. The CDR3 spans 14 residues. From germline, CDR1 is SGHAT and CDR2 FQNNGV. CDR3 region: CASSLGRGNNEQFF. In DNA form, the CDR3 reads TGTGCCAGCAGCTTAGGCAGGGGGAACAATGAGCAGTTCTTC.

This clone was recorded at least ten times. J is TRBJ1-1 and V is TRBV30; 9 nucleotides line up with TRBD1. CDR3 length: 14 amino acids. Germline CDR1 GTSNPN, CDR2 SVGIG (reference sequence). Unmatched junction bases numbered 7, after V lost 4 bases and J lost 4 bases. In DNA form, the CDR3 reads TGTGCCTGGAAAACCACAGGGGGCTCCACTGAAGCTTTCTTT. Translating gives CAWKTTGGSTEAFF. The variable domain in full, completed from reference TRBV30 and TRBJ1-1, reads SQTIHQWPATLVQPVGSPLSLECTVEGTSNPNLYWYRQAAGRGLQLLFYSVGIGQISSEVPQNLSASRPQDRQFILSSKKLLLSDSGFYLCAWKTTGGSTEAFFGQGTRLTVV.

The rearrangement uses TRBV4-2 and TRBJ2-3; 9 nucleotides match TRBD1. CDR1 and CDR2 from the germline V gene are LGHNA and YNFKEQ. The length of the CDR3 is 14 residues. With 0 bases clipped from V and 10 bases from J, the junction kept 5 bases outside the gene matches. The CDR3 region has the DNA TGTGCCAGCAGCCAAGAGGACAGGGGCTATCCGCAGTATTTT. Protein: CASSQEDRGYPQYF.

V is TRBV4-3 and J is TRBJ2-2; 10 bases agree with TRBD2. Germline V gene data show CDR1 as LGHNA and CDR2 as YSLEER. The CDR3 contains 20 residues. Germline trimming cut 0 bases from V and 3 bases from J; bases unmatched to any gene: 13. DNA of the CDR3: TGCGCCAGCAGCCAAGATAGGTTTCCTAGCGGGAGTCGGTACACCGGGGAGCTGTTTTTT. Translated: CASSQDRFPSGSRYTGELFF.

The genes are TRBV19 and TRBJ2-1, with D tentatively TRBD2 (5 bases). V lost 3 bases, J lost 10 bases, and 13 bases lay in between. Germline values: CDR1 LNHDA, CDR2 SQIVND (reference sequence). The length of the CDR3 is 13 residues. CDR3 in DNA: TGTGCCAGTAGTATGGGTGAAGGCGGGGAGCAGTTCTTC. It codes for CASSMGEGGEQFF.

The rearrangement uses TRBV14 and TRBJ2-7, with a weak D call TRBD2 (6 bases). This CDR3 region has 14 residues. Germline V gives CDR1 SGHDN, CDR2 FVKESK. V was clipped by 4 bases and J by 1 base, with 11 bases between them. The CDR3 DNA follows: TGTGCCAGCAGCCCCCGGACTATATCCTACGAGCAGTACTTC. It translates to CASSPRTISYEQYF.